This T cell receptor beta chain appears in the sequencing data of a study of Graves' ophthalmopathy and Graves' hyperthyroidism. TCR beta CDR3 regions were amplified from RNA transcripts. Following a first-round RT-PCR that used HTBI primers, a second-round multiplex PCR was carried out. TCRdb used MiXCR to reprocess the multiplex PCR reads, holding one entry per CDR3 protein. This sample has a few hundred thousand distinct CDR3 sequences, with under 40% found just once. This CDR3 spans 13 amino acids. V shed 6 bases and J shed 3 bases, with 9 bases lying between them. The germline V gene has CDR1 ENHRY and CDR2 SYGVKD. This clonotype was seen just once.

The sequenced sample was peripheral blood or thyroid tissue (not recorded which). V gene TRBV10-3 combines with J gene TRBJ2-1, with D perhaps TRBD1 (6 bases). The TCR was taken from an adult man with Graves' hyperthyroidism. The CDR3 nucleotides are TGTGCCATCAGGGGGGACAACTACAATGAGCAGTTCTTC. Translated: CAIRGDNYNEQFF.